The sequence of this TCR beta chain was determined in a study of blood T cells in healthy people across ages. Study-wide points: A roughly linear age-dependent decrease characterized TCR beta diversity per million T cells. Shifts in expanded clonotypes may have been confounded by donor CMV status, which was unknown.

The CDR3 contains 15 residues. V was clipped by 1 base and J by 6 bases; unmatched bases: 4. Germline V gene sequence: CDR1 LGHDT, CDR2 YNNKEL (reference sequence). It was with a sample-barcoded 5' primer and a J-beta primer mix that a second PCR of about 6 to 12 cycles was run. Each single sample gave us at least 3 million CDR3-containing paired-end reads. A single record per CDR3 protein comes from TCRdb applying MiXCR to the 5' RACE reads. The sample consists of 1,300,000 or so distinct CDR3 sequences, roughly 60% of them appearing once. A word on this clonotype: Its target is not known.

No fewer than 6 million PBMCs went into each sample. The source material was blood. The sequence was collected from a man between 18 and 35 years old in good health. The V and J genes are TRBV3-1 and TRBJ2-3, with 10 bases fitting TRBD2. CDR3 loop: CASSQGLAGRDTQYF. Written as DNA, the CDR3 is TGTGCCAGCAGCCAAGGACTAGCGGGCAGGGATACGCAGTATTTT.